These 30 T cell receptor beta chains were sequenced from one sample in a study of technical replicates of blood from a handful of donors. TCRdb's copy holds only in-frame clones and misses some; the assay was immunoSEQ multiplex PCR. The sample has 65,000 to 95,000 clones, 95% to 98% seen once. Sequenced input: T cells isolated from PBMCs. Source of these receptors: a human donor in good health.

V gene TRBV6-1 combines with J gene TRBJ1-6, with D uncertain. The ends were cut back, 2 bases at V and 7 bases at J, with 9 bases in the middle. Germline V gives CDR1 MNHNS, CDR2 SASEGT. The CDR3 is 14 residues long. The CDR3 DNA reads TGTGCCAGCAGTGAAATGGTCAGGAATTCACCCCTCCACTTT. Residues: CASSEMVRNSPLHF.

The V call is TRBV5-4, the J call TRBJ2-3, with 10 bases aligning to TRBD2. Per germline, CDR1 SGHNT and CDR2 YYREEE (reference sequence). J lost 3 bases, V lost 3 bases, and 4 bases had no gene match. The CDR3 runs to 15 residues. CDR3 residues: CASSSGLAMTDTQYF. The CDR3 coding sequence is TGTGCCAGCAGCTCGGGACTAGCGATGACAGATACGCAGTATTTT.

The chain is built from TRBV5-1 and TRBJ1-4, with 8 nucleotides matching TRBD1. The germline gives CDR1 SGHRS, CDR2 YFSETQ. The CDR3 is 16 residues long. The V segment lost 5 bases and the J segment 1 base; nucleotides outside the gene matches: 7. The CDR3 region is CASSRNTGGTNEKLFF. CDR3 in DNA: TGCGCCAGCAGTAGAAATACAGGGGGAACTAATGAAAAACTGTTTTTT.

V is TRBV28 and J is TRBJ2-7, with 10 bases matching TRBD2. V shed 2 bases and J 7 bases; nucleotides not matched to a gene: 11. This CDR3 comprises 16 residues. CDR1 and CDR2 (germline): MDHEN, SYDVKM. CDR3 coding DNA: TGTGCCAGCAGTTTAATTTCAGCGGGAGGGCCCAGTGAGCAGTACTTC. Its translation: CASSLISAGGPSEQYF.

This chain links TRBV4-1 with TRBJ2-3; no clear D gene. Germline CDR1 reads MGHRA; CDR2 reads YSYEKL. The CDR3 contains 15 residues. Between the trimmed V and J ends, which lost 4 bases and 6 bases, there was a span of 17 bases. DNA for the CDR3: TGCGCCAGCAGCCGATCTGACACGCCTGCGGATACGCAGTATTTT. It encodes CASSRSDTPADTQYF.

V gene TRBV6-1 combines with J gene TRBJ1-3, with a weak D call TRBD1 (6 bases). CDR3 length: 15 residues. Germline assignment: CDR1 MNHNS and CDR2 SASEGT. V was cut by 3 bases and J by 0 bases, with 9 bases left in between. The CDR3 spells CASSDGGFSGNTIYF. The DNA for the CDR3 is TGTGCCAGCAGTGATGGGGGCTTCTCTGGAAACACCATATATTTT.

J is TRBJ2-3 and V is TRBV9; the match to TRBD2 covers 8 bases. After removal of 3 bases from V and 4 bases from J, the junction contained 7 bases not matched to a gene. The CDR3 is 15 residues long. From germline, CDR1 is SGDLS and CDR2 YYNGEE. The CDR3 DNA is TGTGCCAGCAGCGCCGGGGGGGCCGGGGCAGATACGCAGTATTTT. As protein: CASSAGGAGADTQYF.

The CDR3 is CASSLASRASDEQFF. CDR3 in DNA: TGTGCCAGCAGCTTAGCTTCCAGGGCTAGCGATGAGCAGTTCTTC. The chain is built from TRBV11-2 and TRBJ2-1, with D maybe TRBD2 (6 bases). The CDR3 contains 15 residues. From germline, CDR1 is SGHAT and CDR2 FQNNGV. Trimming shortened V by 1 base and J by 8 bases, and 15 bases separated the two germline ends.

This chain connects TRBV7-3 to TRBJ1-6; D gene ambiguous. Looked up from germline, CDR1 is SGHTA and CDR2 is FQGTGA. The ends were cut back, 1 base at V and 6 bases at J, with 7 bases in the middle. This CDR3 is 14 amino acids long. Here the CDR3 reads CASSLRGSNSPLHF. The DNA for the CDR3 is TGTGCCAGCAGCTTAAGAGGGAGTAATTCACCCCTCCACTTT.

This chain uses TRBV29-1 with TRBJ2-1; 8 bases map to TRBD2. The V gene's germline CDR1 is SQVTM and CDR2 ANQGSEA. Trimming removed 0 bases from V and 4 bases from J; junction bases left unmatched: 5. The CDR3 has 15 amino acids. The chain's CDR3 is CSVEDGRARYNEQFF. CDR3 coding DNA: TGCAGCGTTGAAGACGGGAGGGCACGTTACAATGAGCAGTTCTTC.

The chain carries TRBV11-2 and TRBJ1-4, with 7 bases matching TRBD1. The junction had 11 bases not matched to a gene; V was cut back by 5 bases and J by 5 bases. This CDR3 region has 16 residues. Germline CDR1 SGHAT, CDR2 FQNNGV. CDR3 nucleotides: TGTGCCAGCAGCCCAAACCAGGACAGGACAAATGAAAAACTGTTTTTT. Encoded protein: CASSPNQDRTNEKLFF.

The V gene is TRBV28, the J gene TRBJ2-7; 7 bases agree with TRBD2. This CDR3 has 14 amino acids. CDR1 and CDR2 from the germline V gene are MDHEN and SYDVKM. V lost 8 bases and J lost 3; bases outside the gene matches: 10. For the CDR3, the DNA is TGTGCCAGCGGAGTCCCAGCGGGAAACTACGAGCAGTACTTC. This sequence encodes CASGVPAGNYEQYF.

CDR3 sequence reads: CAAGQTPNLKTNEKLFF. CDR3 sequence (DNA): TGTGCCGCGGGACAGACGCCCAACCTTAAGACTAATGAAAAACTGTTTTTT. The gene calls are TRBV2 and TRBJ1-4; TRBD1 matches 7 bases. There are 17 residues in the CDR3. After removal of 11 bases from V and 2 bases from J, the junction contained 17 bases not matched to a gene. Germline V gene sequence: CDR1 SNHLY, CDR2 FYNNEI. Complete variable domain (other parts from reference TRBV2 and TRBJ1-4): EPEVTQTPSHQVTQMGQEVILRCVPISNHLYFYWYRQILGQKVEFLVSFYNNEISEKSEIFDDQFSVERPDGSNFTLKIRSTKLEDSAMYFCAAGQTPNLKTNEKLFFGSGTQLSVL.

The chain carries TRBV7-9 and TRBJ1-2, with TRBD1 matching 8 bases. Trimming took 0 bases from V and 5 from J; bases not matched to a gene: 2. The length of the CDR3 is 14 residues. Germline loops: CDR1 SEHNR, CDR2 FQNEAQ (reference sequence). The CDR3 loop is CASSLARQGYGYTF. The CDR3 nucleotides are TGTGCCAGCAGCTTAGCAAGACAGGGGTATGGCTACACCTTC.

The sample holds one count of this clone. J is TRBJ2-7 and V is TRBV6-5, with a tentative D call TRBD1 (5 bases). V shed 5 bases and J shed 4 bases, with 6 bases lying between them. CDR1 is MNHEY and CDR2 is SVGAGI in the germline V gene. The CDR3 totals 11 residues. CDR3 DNA sequence: TGTGCCAGCAGTGACAGTTACGAGCAGTACTTC. Translation: CASSDSYEQYF.

The chain carries TRBV2 and TRBJ2-7; D is perhaps TRBD2 (5 bases). This CDR3 has 13 amino acids. The V gene lost 6 bases and the J gene lost 4 bases, with 13 bases spanning the gap. Germline values: CDR1 SNHLY, CDR2 FYNNEI. CDR3 region: CASRIGNGYEQYF. CDR3 nucleotides: TGTGCCAGCAGAATCGGGAACGGGTACGAGCAGTACTTC.

J is TRBJ2-5 and V is TRBV7-7, with D perhaps TRBD1 (5 bases). CDR3 length: 14 residues. Germline V CDR1 and CDR2: SSHAT, FNYEAQ (reference sequence). V shed 1 base and J shed 4 bases, with 10 bases lying between them. The CDR3: CASSLGSGLETQYF. Written as DNA, the CDR3 is TGTGCCAGCAGCTTAGGTTCAGGGCTAGAGACCCAGTACTTC.

This chain connects TRBV7-9 to TRBJ1-4, with TRBD1 matching over 8 bases. The CDR3 loop spans 16 amino acids. The V gene's germline CDR1 is SEHNR and CDR2 FQNEAQ (reference sequence). J gave up 6 bases and V 0 bases, and 6 bases lay outside the gene matches. The CDR3 region is CASSLALSGGHEKLFF. CDR3 bases: TGTGCCAGCAGCTTAGCGCTATCAGGGGGCCATGAAAAACTGTTTTTT.

The chain recombines TRBV29-1 with TRBJ2-2; TRBD2 aligns across 10 bases. V gave up 7 bases and J gave up 4 bases; unmatched junction bases: 15. From germline, CDR1 is SQVTM and CDR2 ANQGSEA. The CDR3 contains 17 residues. The CDR3: CSAGRTSGAPGTGELFF. CDR3 nucleotides: TGCAGCGCCGGCCGGACTAGCGGAGCGCCGGGCACCGGGGAGCTGTTTTTT.

The chain combines TRBV5-8 with TRBJ1-3; D ambiguous. This CDR3 comprises 14 residues. V lost 0 bases and J lost 6, with 10 bases in between. In germline, CDR1 is SGHTS, CDR2 YDEGEE. The CDR3 DNA is TGTGCCAGCAGCTTGGGGTGGGCCAAAAACACCATATATTTT. The encoded protein is CASSLGWAKNTIYF.

The chain carries TRBV10-1 and TRBJ2-2, with D perhaps TRBD1 (6 bases). Trimming removed 5 bases from V and 6 bases from J, with 13 bases in between. This CDR3 has 14 amino acids. The germline V gene has CDR1 WNHNN and CDR2 SYGVQD (reference sequence). CDR3 sequence (DNA): TGCGCCAGCAGTCTCGGACAGCTAGCCGGGGAGCTGTTTTTT. Translation: CASSLGQLAGELFF.

The chain uses TRBV9 and TRBJ1-6, with 8 bases that match TRBD1. The CDR3 contains 16 residues. V dropped 1 base and J dropped 7; count of bases not matched to a gene: 7. Per the germline V gene, CDR1 is SGDLS and CDR2 is YYNGEE. In DNA, the CDR3 is TGTGCCAGCAGCGTAAGCCAGGGGGCTCTCAATTCACCCCTCCACTTT. It translates to CASSVSQGALNSPLHF.

The rearrangement joins TRBV5-1 to TRBJ2-7; TRBD2 agrees at 12 bases. The germline V gene has CDR1 SGHRS and CDR2 YFSETQ. Trimming took 0 bases from V and 0 from J; bases not matched to a gene: 4. The CDR3 runs 17 residues. CDR3 region: CASSLGLAGVYSYEQYF. Here the CDR3 DNA reads TGCGCCAGCAGCTTGGGACTAGCGGGAGTCTACTCCTACGAGCAGTACTTC.

Points on this clone: Other DNA sequences within the sample encode an identical CDR3. The rearrangement joins TRBV19 to TRBJ1-5; D is perhaps TRBD1 (6 bases). Trimming pared 5 bases from V and 4 bases from J, leaving 12 bases between. CDR1 is LNHDA and CDR2 is SQIVND in the germline V gene (reference sequence). The CDR3 is made up of 14 amino acids. In DNA, the CDR3 is TGTGCCAGTAGTTGGGGGCGCGGGAATCAGCCCCAGCATTTT. Translation: CASSWGRGNQPQHF.

The V and J genes are TRBV6-1 and TRBJ2-7, with 10 bases lining up with TRBD1. The germline gives CDR1 MNHNS, CDR2 SASEGT. This CDR3 spans 14 amino acids. The V segment lost 1 base and the J segment 3 bases; nucleotides outside the gene matches: 0. The CDR3 bases are TGTGCCAGCAGTGAAGGGACAGGGGGCTACGAGCAGTACTTC. Its protein product is CASSEGTGGYEQYF.

This chain uses TRBV23-1 with TRBJ1-4; 10 nucleotides match TRBD1. TRBV23-1 is labeled an ORF, and its function is uncertain. The V gene end was trimmed by 2 bases and the J gene end by 6 bases; junction bases not matched to a gene: 12. The CDR3 has 18 amino acids. Written as DNA, the CDR3 is TGCGCCAGCAGTCAACAAGACCGCAACGGGACAGGGGATGAAAAACTGTTTTTT. Its protein is CASSQQDRNGTGDEKLFF.

The V gene is TRBV5-4, the J gene TRBJ2-7; 11 positions match TRBD1. V shed 3 bases, J shed 4 bases, and the junction held 6 bases outside the gene matches. The CDR3 extends over 15 amino acids. Germline-derived CDR1 and CDR2 are SGHNT and YYREEE (reference sequence). This CDR3 reads CASSWGDRGMYEQYF. DNA for the CDR3: TGTGCCAGCAGCTGGGGGGACAGGGGGATGTACGAGCAGTACTTC.

The chain joins TRBV4-1 to TRBJ1-5; no clear D. Germline V gene lookup returns CDR1 MGHRA and CDR2 YSYEKL. Trimming removed 4 bases at V and 4 bases at J, with 11 bases between. There are 14 residues in the CDR3. CDR3 region: CASSLHQVNQPQHF. CDR3 nucleotides: TGCGCCAGCAGCCTCCATCAGGTAAATCAGCCCCAGCATTTT.

This clone appeared a single time. CDR3 coding DNA: TGCGCCAGCAGCAGTACTCAGGGGGCAAACTATGGCTACACCTTC. Encoded protein: CASSSTQGANYGYTF. The chain links TRBV5-1 to TRBJ1-2; 8 nucleotides agree with TRBD1. The germline V gene encodes CDR1 SGHRS and CDR2 YFSETQ. The ends lost 4 bases at V and 2 bases at J; junction bases unmatched: 7. This CDR3 region has 15 residues.

CDR3 sequence: CASSNGQGRIYGYTF. The CDR3 bases are TGTGCCAGCAGTAATGGACAGGGGCGGATTTATGGCTACACCTTC. The chain employs TRBV6-1 and TRBJ1-2, with 9 bases that match TRBD1. V was pared by 5 bases and J by 5 bases, with 9 bases of the junction left unmatched. Germline V CDR1 and CDR2: MNHNS, SASEGT. This CDR3 is built from 15 residues.